The 18 T cell receptor beta chains listed next were all sequenced from one sample in a study of blood T cell repertoires in COVID-19. Sequencing used immunoSEQ multiplex PCR; TCRdb keeps in-frame clones, though not all of them. In the table there are fewer than 200,000 clones, around nine tenths of which are singletons. The sample was peripheral blood. The receptor set was obtained from a man in his 60s with active or convalescent COVID-19.

The chain carries TRBV9 and TRBJ2-1, with 8 positions matching TRBD1. Trimming removed 0 bases from V and 8 bases from J; junction bases left unmatched: 4. The CDR3 has 14 residues. Germline CDR1 SGDLS, CDR2 YYNGEE. CDR3 region: CASSVGAGGYEQFF. The CDR3 DNA reads TGTGCCAGCAGCGTAGGGGCAGGGGGCTATGAGCAGTTCTTC.

The chain joins TRBV5-1 to TRBJ1-2; D ambiguous. Per the germline V gene, CDR1 is SGHRS and CDR2 is YFSETQ. V was pared by 5 bases and J by 1 base, with 15 bases between. The CDR3 covers 15 residues. For the CDR3, the DNA is TGCGCCAGCAGTAGCTCCGTCATCGGTAACTATGGCTACACCTTC. It codes for CASSSSVIGNYGYTF.

This rearrangement joins TRBV3-1 (or the pseudogene TRBV3-2) to TRBJ1-5; 7 nucleotides match TRBD1. This CDR3 comprises 15 residues. In germline, CDR1 is LGHDT, CDR2 YNNKEL (reference sequence). The V segment lost 1 base and the J segment 3 bases; nucleotides outside the gene matches: 3. The CDR3 coding sequence is TGTGCCAGCAGCCAAGGACAGGGCTCCAATCAGCCCCAGCATTTT. It is translated as CASSQGQGSNQPQHF.

Concerning this clone itself: Other DNA variants within this sample encode the same CDR3. The chain is built from TRBV19 and TRBJ1-1; D perhaps matches TRBD1 (6 bases). Trimming cost V 6 bases and J 8 bases, with 13 bases left between them. The CDR3 is 12 residues long. Germline V gives CDR1 LNHDA, CDR2 SQIVND (reference sequence). This CDR3 reads CASSPTGREAFF. In nucleotides, the CDR3 is TGTGCCAGTAGCCCGACAGGAAGAGAAGCTTTCTTT.

The rearrangement joins TRBV6-5 to TRBJ2-5; 8 bases are shared with TRBD1. With V trimmed by 6 bases and J by 4 bases, 10 bases remained unmatched. Germline V gene sequence: CDR1 MNHEY, CDR2 SVGAGI. The CDR3 runs 15 residues. The CDR3 DNA reads TGTGCCAGCAGCCGCGTAGCCGGGACAGGAGAGACCCAGTACTTC. Protein: CASSRVAGTGETQYF.

The J gene is TRBJ2-7, the V gene TRBV2; D possibly corresponds to TRBD2 (5 bases). Germline V gene sequence: CDR1 SNHLY, CDR2 FYNNEI. V shed 5 bases and J shed 2 bases, with 10 bases lying between them. This CDR3 has 13 amino acids. The chain's CDR3 is CASSPRGAYEQYF. CDR3 DNA sequence: TGTGCCAGCAGTCCTCGGGGTGCCTACGAGCAGTACTTC.

V gene TRBV9 combines with J gene TRBJ2-5; weak D call: TRBD1 (5 bases). The CDR3 contains 13 residues. Looked up from germline, CDR1 is SGDLS and CDR2 is YYNGEE. V lost 4 bases and J lost 4, with 11 bases in between. CDR3 sequence reads: CASSFRVGETQYF. CDR3 nucleotides: TGTGCCAGCAGCTTCAGGGTAGGAGAGACCCAGTACTTC. Combining the CDR3 with reference TRBV9 and TRBJ2-5 gives the whole variable domain DSGVTQTPKHLITATGQRVTLRCSPRSGDLSVYWYQQSLDQGLQFLIQYYNGEERAKGNILERFSAQQFPDLHSELNLSSLELGDSALYFCASSFRVGETQYFGPGTRLLVL.

The rearrangement uses TRBV15 and TRBJ2-1; TRBD1 matches at 8 bases. The length of the CDR3 is 14 residues. Germline CDR1 LNHNV, CDR2 YYDKDF (reference sequence). V shed 0 bases and J 7 bases; nucleotides not matched to a gene: 2. As DNA, the CDR3 is TGTGCCACCAGCAGAGAGACAGGGGCGAATGAGCAGTTCTTC. Translating it yields CATSRETGANEQFF.

This chain joins TRBV23-1 and TRBJ2-3; D is unclear. TRBV23-1 is treated as an ORF (open reading frame) with a function not yet certain. V was trimmed by 8 bases and J by 0 bases, leaving 12 bases between them. The CDR3 extends over 14 amino acids. CDR3 loop: CASAIVESTDTQYF. The DNA of the CDR3 is TGCGCCAGCGCCATCGTAGAGAGCACAGATACGCAGTATTTT.

V is TRBV7-9 and J is TRBJ1-1; D remains unclear. The CDR3 loop spans 13 amino acids. V dropped 5 bases and J dropped 5 bases, with 12 bases sitting between them. Germline values: CDR1 SEHNR, CDR2 FQNEAQ (reference sequence). CDR3: CASSPETGTEAFF. In DNA form, the CDR3 reads TGTGCCAGCAGCCCTGAAACCGGGACTGAAGCTTTCTTT.

This chain's CDR3 is CASSQGSGTLSYEQYF. CDR3 DNA sequence: TGTGCCAGCAGCCAAGGTTCGGGGACATTATCCTACGAGCAGTACTTC. The genes are TRBV14 and TRBJ2-7, with D maybe TRBD1 (6 bases). Deletions cut 1 base from V and 1 base from J, with 14 bases between. Looked up from germline, CDR1 is SGHDN and CDR2 is FVKESK. There are 16 residues in the CDR3.

The chain carries TRBV27 and TRBJ2-5; 7 positions match TRBD1. CDR1 is MNHEY and CDR2 is SMNVEV in the germline V gene (reference sequence). The CDR3 length is 13 residues. J gave up 3 bases and V 3 bases, and 1 base lay outside the gene matches. CDR3 residues: CASSFDREETQYF. The CDR3 DNA reads as TGTGCCAGCAGTTTCGACAGGGAAGAGACCCAGTACTTC.

V gene TRBV6-1 combines with J gene TRBJ2-7; D unresolved. The V and J ends lost 2 bases and 0 bases respectively, with 11 bases between them. The CDR3 length is 15 residues. From germline, CDR1 is MNHNS and CDR2 SASEGT. CDR3 sequence (DNA): TGTGCCAGCAGTGAAAAGCGCACGAGCTCCTACGAGCAGTACTTC. Protein: CASSEKRTSSYEQYF.

The chain is built from TRBV11-3 and TRBJ1-1; TRBD1 might be the D (5 bases). Germline CDR1 reads SGHNT; CDR2 reads YENEEA. The CDR3 runs 15 residues. Deletions cut 5 bases from V and 4 bases from J, with 17 bases between. The CDR3 DNA reads as TGTGCCAGCAGCCCAGGACATGGGGGGGGCACTGAAGCTTTCTTT. Amino acid sequence: CASSPGHGGGTEAFF.

V usage is TRBV14 and J usage is TRBJ2-2; tentative D call: TRBD2 (5 bases). CDR1 SGHDN and CDR2 FVKESK come from the germline V gene. Trimming stripped 4 bases from V and 2 bases from J, with 11 bases between. The CDR3 consists of 15 residues. This CDR3 reads CASSPPGINTGELFF. The CDR3 DNA sequence: TGTGCCAGCAGCCCCCCGGGAATTAACACCGGGGAGCTGTTTTTT.

V gene TRBV11-2 combines with J gene TRBJ2-2; the D is unclear. Trimming took 4 bases from V and 4 from J, leaving 7 bases between them. The CDR3 covers 13 residues. The V gene's germline CDR1 is SGHAT and CDR2 FQNNGV. CDR3 loop: CASSSQFTGELFF. CDR3 coding DNA: TGTGCCAGCAGCTCTCAGTTCACCGGGGAGCTGTTTTTT.

This clone has a count of ten or more. The rearrangement links TRBV5-1 to TRBJ1-3; D is unclear. Per germline, CDR1 SGHRS and CDR2 YFSETQ. The CDR3 totals 14 residues. The V end was cut by 5 bases, the J end by 4 bases, with 13 bases between. CDR3 amino acids: CASRTQVGGNTIYF. CDR3 DNA: TGCGCCAGCAGGACGCAGGTCGGAGGAAACACCATATATTTT. Full variable domain (remainder filled in from reference TRBV5-1 and TRBJ1-3): KAGVTQTPRYLIKTRGQQVTLSCSPISGHRSVSWYQQTPGQGLQFLFEYFSETQRNKGNFPGRFSGRQFSNSRSEMNVSTLELGDSALYLCASRTQVGGNTIYFGEGSWLTVV.

The rearrangement joins TRBV19 to TRBJ1-1; TRBD1 aligns across 9 bases. The CDR3 totals 13 residues. Germline V lookup: CDR1 LNHDA, CDR2 SQIVND (reference sequence). V was pared by 6 bases and J by 4 bases, with 3 bases of the junction left unmatched. The DNA of the CDR3 is TGTGCCAGTAGCCGGGACAGGGCCACTGAAGCTTTCTTT. Amino acids: CASSRDRATEAFF.